This TCR beta chain was recorded in a study of cytomegalovirus exposure and HLA in healthy donors. A multiplex PCR was run with 60 Vbeta primers and 13 Jbeta primers. TCRdb's copy holds only in-frame clones and misses some; the assay was immunoSEQ multiplex PCR. The sample lists under 100,000 clones, about a tenth seen once, with more than 20% in the top ten. A remark on this clone: The antigen remains undetermined. Germline and junction disagree at one end, which may indicate a read error.

Study-level points and caveats: Analysis was performed later, and it showed HLA-associated TCR beta chains to be more clonally expanded than equally common others. HLA alleles showed associations with some 17,000 TCR beta sequences in a later analysis, at a 0.05 false discovery rate. TCR beta V- and J-gene trimming was later associated with a missense DCLRE1C variant.

The germline CDR1 and CDR2 sequences are MRHNA and SNTAGT. The CDR3 runs 13 residues. The sample comprised PBMCs. The source of this sequence is a man between 60 and 75 years old in good health and CMV-seropositive. The chain has TRBV6-4 and TRBJ1-1; 8 nucleotides align to TRBD1. The CDR3 spells CASSETGAAEALF. The DNA for the CDR3 is TGTGCCAGCAGCGAGACAGGGGCTGCGGAAGCTTTATTT.